The rows below give T cell receptor beta chains drawn from one sample of a study of graft-versus-host responses after intestinal transplantation. Clones were sequenced by immunoSEQ multiplex PCR, and TCRdb holds only the in-frame ones, with some missing. The sample carries over 65,000 clones, roughly 91% recorded once. Their specific antigens are unknown. Sequences were derived from unstimulated CD4+ T cells sorted from spleen or lymph node cells, sampled before intestinal transplant. These TCRs come from a human donor who received an intestinal transplant. CDR3s include the opening cysteine and the closing phenylalanine or tryptophan. Fields, in order: D gene, clone size, V gene, J gene, CDR3 protein, CDR3 DNA. The D gene is left open where the match is weak. Clone size is shown for a subset of rows, as once, few, many or a class of expanded clone.

d_gene: NA; abundance: NA; v_gene: TRBV5-1; j_gene: TRBJ2-7; CDR3aa: CASSLAGGNYEQYF; CDR3nt: TGCGCCAGCAGCTTGGCCGGGGGAAACTACGAGCAGTACTTC
d_gene: NA; abundance: once; v_gene: TRBV20-1; j_gene: TRBJ2-1; CDR3aa: CSARADEQFF; CDR3nt: TGCAGTGCTAGGGCGGATGAGCAGTTCTTC
d_gene: TRBD1; abundance: NA; v_gene: TRBV5-4; j_gene: TRBJ1-5; CDR3aa: CASSIRDRGQYQPQHF; CDR3nt: TGTGCCAGCAGCATCCGGGACAGGGGTCAGTATCAGCCCCAGCATTTT
d_gene: NA; abundance: NA; v_gene: TRBV6-1; j_gene: TRBJ1-5; CDR3aa: CASRENQPQHF; CDR3nt: TGTGCCAGCAGGGAGAATCAGCCCCAGCATTTT
d_gene: NA; abundance: NA; v_gene: TRBV19; j_gene: TRBJ1-1; CDR3aa: CASSFHRVRNTEAFF; CDR3nt: TGTGCCAGTAGTTTCCACAGGGTCAGGAACACTGAAGCTTTCTTT
d_gene: NA; abundance: NA; v_gene: TRBV7-9; j_gene: TRBJ1-2; CDR3aa: CASSLSVTDGYTF; CDR3nt: TGTGCCAGCAGCTTATCTGTCACTGATGGCTACACCTTC
d_gene: NA; abundance: once; v_gene: TRBV19; j_gene: TRBJ2-7; CDR3aa: CATRRGASSEQYF; CDR3nt: TGTGCCACCCGACGGGGTGCGTCTTCCGAGCAGTACTTC
d_gene: NA; abundance: NA; v_gene: TRBV6-5; j_gene: TRBJ1-2; CDR3aa: CASTEGWANYGYTF; CDR3nt: TGTGCCAGCACCGAGGGTTGGGCTAACTATGGCTACACCTTC
d_gene: NA; abundance: NA; v_gene: TRBV2; j_gene: TRBJ2-7; CDR3aa: CASSVRRGTYEQYF; CDR3nt: TGTGCCAGCAGTGTGAGGCGGGGCACCTACGAGCAGTACTTC
d_gene: NA; abundance: once; v_gene: TRBV15; j_gene: TRBJ2-5; CDR3aa: CATSRDERGGETQYF; CDR3nt: TGTGCCACCAGCAGAGATGAGAGAGGGGGAGAGACCCAGTACTTC
d_gene: TRBD1; abundance: NA; v_gene: TRBV4-3; j_gene: TRBJ2-2; CDR3aa: CASSRTQPGQGTDANTGELFF; CDR3nt: TGCGCCAGCAGCCGTACTCAACCGGGACAGGGGACAGACGCGAACACCGGGGAGCTGTTTTTT